A selection of T cell receptor beta chains follows, all from one sample in a study of cytomegalovirus exposure and HLA in healthy donors. Libraries were prepared by immunoSEQ multiplex PCR; TCRdb keeps only in-frame clonotypes and omits some of them. The sample yields around 210,000 clones, approximately 80% seen once. Material: PBMCs. The receptors stem from a woman in her twenties or thirties in good health and CMV-seronegative. The CDR3 runs from the conserved cysteine through the conserved F or W. Each record gives: D gene, V gene, CDR3 length, clone size, J gene, CDR3 protein, CDR3 DNA. The D gene is left open where the match is weak. Part of the rows lack a size; the others show once, few, many or a class for expanded clones.

>TRBD1|TRBV10-3|14|-|TRBJ1-2
CAISDRGRDYGYTF
TGTGCCATCAGCGACAGGGGGCGCGACTATGGCTACACCTTC
>-|TRBV4-2|16|-|TRBJ2-1
CASSQDRDGGGDEQFF
TGTGCCAGCAGCCAAGACCGGGATGGAGGGGGGGATGAGCAGTTCTTC
>TRBD2|TRBV7-2|14|few|TRBJ2-7
CASSPREVTYEQYF
TGTGCCAGCAGCCCGCGGGAGGTCACATACGAGCAGTACTTC
>TRBD2|TRBV2|14|-|TRBJ2-7
CASSVKWLADEQYF
TGTGCCAGCAGTGTAAAGTGGCTAGCGGACGAGCAGTACTTC
>TRBD2|TRBV28|16|-|TRBJ2-3
CASTKRTSGYTDTQYF
TGTGCCAGCACCAAAAGGACTAGCGGATACACAGATACGCAGTATTTT
>-|TRBV4-1|16|-|TRBJ2-5
CASSWRDGDHQETQYF
TGCGCCAGCAGCTGGCGGGACGGCGACCACCAAGAGACCCAGTACTTC
>TRBD1|TRBV5-5|14|few|TRBJ2-2
CASSVRQGAGELFF
TGTGCCAGCAGCGTAAGACAGGGGGCCGGGGAGCTGTTTTTT
>TRBD1|TRBV15|15|-|TRBJ2-7
CATSRGRDRAYEQYF
TGTGCCACCAGCAGAGGGAGGGACAGGGCTTACGAGCAGTACTTC
>-|TRBV4-2|17|-|TRBJ2-6
CASSQATESSGANVLTF
TGTGCCAGCAGCCAAGCGACTGAAAGCTCTGGGGCCAACGTCCTGACTTTC
>TRBD1|TRBV7-7|14|-|TRBJ2-3
CASSLGTGLDTQYF
TGTGCTAGCAGCTTGGGGACAGGGTTGGATACGCAGTATTTT
>-|TRBV5-1|14|-|TRBJ2-4
CASSLDPGANIQYF
TGCGCCAGCAGCTTGGATCCGGGAGCAAACATTCAGTACTTC
>TRBD1|TRBV19|13|few|TRBJ1-2
CASSIGTGGGYTF
TGTGCCAGTAGTATCGGGACAGGGGGTGGCTACACCTTC
>-|TRBV5-6|13|-|TRBJ1-1
CASSLERFTEAFF
TGTGCCAGCAGCTTGGAGAGGTTCACTGAAGCTTTCTTT
>-|TRBV6-1|16|-|TRBJ2-2
CASSEWGGGFSGELFF
TGTGCCAGCAGTGAATGGGGTGGGGGCTTCTCCGGGGAGCTGTTTTTT
>-|TRBV30|14|-|TRBJ1-6
CAWTLSSYNSPLHF
TGTGCCTGGACACTGAGCTCCTATAATTCACCCCTCCACTTT
>-|TRBV19|14|-|TRBJ1-5
CASNGRGNNQPQHF
TGTGCCAGTAATGGCAGGGGTAACAATCAGCCCCAGCATTTT
>-|TRBV30|14|-|TRBJ1-2
CAWSVGGGGVGYTF
TGTGCCTGGAGTGTAGGTGGAGGTGGGGTTGGCTACACCTTC
>TRBD2|TRBV4-1|21|-|TRBJ2-1
CASSQEGGSSGRVSSYNEQFF
TGCGCCAGCAGCCAAGAGGGGGGATCTAGCGGGAGGGTGAGCTCCTACAATGAGCAGTTCTTC
>TRBD1|TRBV18|15|-|TRBJ2-7
CASSLRTGGTYEQYF
TGTGCCAGCTCACTGCGGACAGGGGGGACCTACGAGCAGTACTTC
>TRBD2|TRBV5-5|15|-|TRBJ2-7
CASSNPLAGGYEQYF
TGTGCCAGCAGTAACCCACTAGCGGGGGGCTACGAGCAGTACTTC
>-|TRBV5-6|12|few|TRBJ1-1
CASNRGNTEAFF
TGTGCCAGCAACCGGGGAAACACTGAAGCTTTCTTT
>TRBD1|TRBV4-1|16|-|TRBJ1-5
CASSPWGQRSNQPQHF
TGCGCCAGCAGCCCCTGGGGACAGCGTAGCAATCAGCCCCAGCATTTT
>-|TRBV29-1|15|-|TRBJ1-1
CSVTPWAESSTEAFF
TGCAGCGTGACCCCCTGGGCAGAATCGTCCACTGAAGCTTTCTTT
>TRBD2|TRBV19|19|-|TRBJ2-1
CASSIYSEAGLGIYNEQFF
TGTGCCAGTAGTATATACTCAGAAGCTGGACTAGGGATCTACAATGAGCAGTTCTTC
>TRBD1|TRBV9|13|-|TRBJ1-2
CASNKQGAGGYTF
TGTGCCAGCAACAAACAGGGGGCGGGCGGCTACACCTTC
>TRBD1|TRBV27|15|-|TRBJ2-7
CASSSRTGYSYEQYF
TGTGCCAGCAGTTCCCGGACAGGGTACTCCTACGAGCAGTACTTC
>-|TRBV30|13|-|TRBJ1-5
CAWSLTVNQPQHF
TGTGCCTGGAGCCTAACAGTAAACCAGCCCCAGCATTTT
>TRBD2|TRBV5-1|14|-|TRBJ2-3
CASRTSGGTDTQYF
TGCGCCAGCAGGACTAGCGGAGGGACAGATACGCAGTATTTT
>TRBD1|TRBV28|17|-|TRBJ1-5
CASSSLQGPLSNQPQHF
TGTGCCAGCAGTTCCTTACAGGGGCCCCTGAGCAATCAGCCCCAGCATTTT
>-|TRBV7-9|16|once|TRBJ1-1
CASSLSGTGHMGEAFF
TGTGCCAGCAGCTTAAGTGGAACAGGGCATATGGGTGAAGCTTTCTTT
>TRBD1|TRBV19|15|-|TRBJ1-2
CASTIMGQGSGGYTF
TGTGCCAGTACCATCATGGGACAGGGCTCTGGTGGCTACACCTTC
>TRBD1|TRBV5-1|13|few|TRBJ2-5
CASSSTGQETQYF
TGCGCCAGCAGCTCGACAGGGCAAGAGACCCAGTACTTC
>-|TRBV5-1|14|-|TRBJ2-3
CASSLAGSTDTQYF
TGCGCCAGCAGCTTAGCGGGTAGCACAGATACGCAGTATTTT
>TRBD1|TRBV5-1|19|-|TRBJ1-5
CASSLGPQTGGVGNQPQHF
TGCGCCAGCAGCTTGGGCCCCCAGACAGGGGGAGTGGGCAATCAGCCCCAGCATTTT
>TRBD2|TRBV2|12|-|TRBJ2-5
CASTGLAGEKYF
TGTGCCAGCACCGGACTAGCGGGAGAGAAGTACTTC
>-|TRBV6-6|15|-|TRBJ2-1
CASSYGLAPYNEQFF
TGTGCCAGCAGTTACGGGCTAGCGCCCTACAATGAGCAGTTCTTC
>-|TRBV5-4|14|-|TRBJ2-5
CASGPTGPLETQYF
TGTGCCAGCGGCCCGACAGGCCCCCTGGAGACCCAGTACTTC
>TRBD2|TRBV2|19|-|TRBJ2-2
CASSLLAGGLIWNTGELFF
TGTGCCAGCAGCTTACTAGCGGGAGGGCTTATTTGGAACACCGGGGAGCTGTTTTTT
>TRBD2|TRBV2|18|few|TRBJ2-7
CASSETLAGGLSSYEQYF
TGTGCCAGCAGTGAGACACTAGCGGGGGGTTTAAGCTCCTACGAGCAGTACTTC
>-|TRBV7-9|15|-|TRBJ2-1
CASSLFGLASDEQFF
TGTGCCAGCAGCTTATTTGGGCTAGCGAGTGATGAGCAGTTCTTC